The entry that follows covers one T cell receptor beta chain sequence. The table came from immunoSEQ multiplex PCR; TCRdb's copy has only in-frame clones and leaves some out. The data hold 140,000 to 150,000 clones, with 84% observed a single time. This record comes from a study of blood T cell repertoires in COVID-19. Participant age was about 18 to 89 years, and participants resided in about 25 US areas. The specimen was PBMCs or T cells enriched from blood (not recorded which). This receptor was obtained from a woman in her forties or fifties who had been exposed to COVID-19.

The CDR3 nucleotides are TGTGCCATCAGTGACGGCTCCTACGAGCAGTACTTC. Amino acid sequence: CAISDGSYEQYF. The V gene is TRBV10-3, the J gene TRBJ2-7, with D unresolved. Trimming took off 3 bases at V and 0 bases at J, with 3 bases between the two ends. There are 12 residues in the CDR3. Germline-derived CDR1 and CDR2 are ENHRY and SYGVKD.